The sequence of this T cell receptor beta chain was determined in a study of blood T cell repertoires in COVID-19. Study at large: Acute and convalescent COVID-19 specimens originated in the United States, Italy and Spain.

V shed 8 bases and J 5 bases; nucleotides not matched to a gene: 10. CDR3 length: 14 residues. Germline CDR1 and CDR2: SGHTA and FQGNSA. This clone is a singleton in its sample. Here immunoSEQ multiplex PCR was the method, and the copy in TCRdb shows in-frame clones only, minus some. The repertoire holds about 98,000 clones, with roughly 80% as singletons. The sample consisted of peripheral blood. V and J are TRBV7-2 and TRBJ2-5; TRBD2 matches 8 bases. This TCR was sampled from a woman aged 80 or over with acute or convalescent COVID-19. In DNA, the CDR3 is TGTGCCAGCGGGGGCACGGGGGGGCTCGAGACCCAGTACTTC. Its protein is CASGGTGGLETQYF.